This T cell receptor beta chain emerged from a study of blood T cell repertoires in COVID-19. Study details: The samples span acute and convalescent COVID-19 from the United States, Italy and Spain. The cDNA or gDNA used as material had been derived from T cells, B-cell-depleted T cells, or PBMCs.

Recruits, aged roughly 18 to 90 years, lived in approximately 26 US areas. Original handling: Scientists estimated how many nucleated cells there were by amplifying reference gene primers. Some clones are missing from TCRdb's copy, which holds only in-frame ones; the method was immunoSEQ multiplex PCR. The V and J calls and the clone size are those of that table, but D and trimming were determined from the DNA. This sample carries about 140,000 clones, nearly 80% of them seen once, and the ten largest clones take over 2.5%. The TCR sequence derives from a woman between 45 and 60 years old who had recovered from COVID-19. Input material: PBMCs or T cells enriched from blood (not recorded which).

The CDR3 sequence is CASSAHNEKLFF. CDR3 in DNA: TGTGCCAGCAGCGCCCATAATGAAAAACTGTTTTTT. This chain uses TRBV9 with TRBJ1-4; D is ambiguous. CDR1 and CDR2 (germline): SGDLS, YYNGEE. The CDR3 sequence is 12 residues long. V lost 3 bases and J lost 4, with 4 bases in between.